Listed below are T cell receptor beta chains from one sample, sequenced in a study of cytomegalovirus exposure and HLA in healthy donors. Assay: immunoSEQ multiplex PCR; the TCRdb copy retains only in-frame clones and omits some. The table lists hundreds of thousands of clones, around 89% of them singletons. The material sequenced was PBMCs. The source is a woman aged 18 to 35 in good health and CMV-seronegative. CDR3s include the opening cysteine and the closing phenylalanine or tryptophan. A D gene is named only where the DNA matches it firmly. Clone size appears in some rows only: once, few, many, or a class for an expanded clone.

d_call	v_call	j_call	cdr3_length	clone_size	cdr3_aa	cdr3_nt
NA	TRBV4-1	TRBJ1-5	14	NA	CASSQVGAYQPQHF	TGCGCCAGCAGCCAAGTGGGGGCGTATCAGCCCCAGCATTTT
NA	TRBV25-1	TRBJ1-5	15	NA	CASSEHKTRGQPQHF	TGTGCCAGCAGTGAACACAAGACCCGGGGACAGCCCCAGCATTTT
TRBD2	TRBV10-3	TRBJ2-1	16	NA	CAISLGLAGVYNEQFF	TGTGCCATCAGTCTGGGACTAGCGGGGGTATACAATGAGCAGTTCTTC
TRBD2	TRBV5-1	TRBJ2-7	14	NA	CASSFSGSSYEQYF	TGCGCCAGCAGCTTTAGCGGGAGCTCCTACGAGCAGTACTTC
NA	TRBV6-6	TRBJ2-7	15	NA	CASSYEDRWRDEQYF	TGTGCCAGCAGTTACGAGGACCGGTGGCGGGACGAGCAGTACTTC
NA	TRBV19	TRBJ2-4	12	NA	CASSWDKGIQYF	TGTGCCAGTAGTTGGGACAAGGGGATTCAGTACTTC
NA	TRBV6-5	TRBJ1-1	13	NA	CASSLSLDTEAFF	TGTGCCAGCAGCCTGAGCCTGGACACTGAAGCTTTCTTT
NA	TRBV11-3	TRBJ2-2	13	once	CASSLRSAGELFF	TGTGCCAGCAGCTTGCGGAGCGCCGGGGAGCTGTTTTTT
TRBD2	TRBV5-4	TRBJ2-5	15	NA	CASSISGRAEETQYF	TGTGCCAGCAGCATTAGCGGGAGGGCCGAAGAGACCCAGTACTTC
NA	TRBV4-2	TRBJ2-7	14	NA	CASSQELQGYEQYF	TGTGCCAGCAGCCAAGAACTACAGGGCTACGAGCAGTACTTC
TRBD2	TRBV7-8	TRBJ2-1	18	NA	CASSLIHSSGRAYNEQFF	TGTGCCAGCAGCTTAATCCATAGTAGCGGGAGAGCCTACAATGAGCAGTTCTTC
TRBD1	TRBV7-9	TRBJ1-2	16	NA	CASSQTDRAFFYGYTF	TGTGCCAGCAGCCAAACGGACAGGGCCTTTTTCTATGGCTACACCTTC
TRBD1	TRBV9	TRBJ2-5	15	once	CASSVNLAGGQEQYF	TGTGCCAGCAGCGTAAACTTGGCAGGGGGCCAAGAGCAGTACTTC
NA	TRBV5-1	TRBJ1-1	14	NA	CASSLEGGSTEAFF	TGCGCCAGCAGCTTGGAAGGGGGAAGCACTGAAGCTTTCTTT
NA	TRBV5-1	TRBJ1-3	13	NA	CASSFGEGNTIYF	TGCGCCAGCAGCTTCGGAGAGGGAAACACCATATATTTT
TRBD2	TRBV27	TRBJ2-7	15	few	CASSTLAGVTYEQYF	TGTGCCAGCAGTACGCTAGCGGGAGTGACCTACGAGCAGTACTTC
NA	TRBV7-9	TRBJ2-3	17	NA	CASSRHRADGSTDTQYF	TGTGCCAGCAGCCGTCACAGGGCCGATGGAAGCACAGATACGCAGTATTTT
NA	TRBV4-2	TRBJ2-1	17	NA	CASSQDQKQGPYNEQFF	TGTGCCAGCAGCCAAGACCAGAAACAGGGCCCCTACAATGAGCAGTTCTTC
NA	TRBV19	TRBJ2-7	14	NA	CASSRLAHSYEQYF	TGTGCCAGTAGTAGGCTAGCGCACTCCTACGAGCAGTACTTC
TRBD1	TRBV9	TRBJ1-2	15	NA	CASSPRTGRRDGYTF	TGTGCCAGCAGCCCCCGGACAGGGAGGAGGGATGGCTACACCTTC
TRBD2	TRBV18	TRBJ2-7	15	NA	CASSPPGLALDEQYF	TGTGCCAGCTCACCCCCGGGACTAGCATTGGACGAGCAGTACTTC
TRBD1	TRBV29-1	TRBJ1-2	13	NA	CSVEWDRVYGYTF	TGCAGCGTTGAATGGGACAGGGTCTATGGCTACACCTTC
TRBD2	TRBV7-2	TRBJ2-3	15	NA	CASSLVSSGTDTQYF	TGTGCCAGCAGCTTAGTTTCTAGCGGGACAGATACGCAGTATTTT
NA	TRBV7-2	TRBJ1-1	15	NA	CASSLHQAMDTEAFF	TGTGCCAGCAGCTTGCACCAGGCGATGGACACTGAAGCTTTCTTT
NA	TRBV9	TRBJ1-2	13	NA	CASSVASGPGYTF	TGTGCCAGCAGCGTAGCTTCAGGTCCGGGCTACACCTTC
NA	TRBV7-8	TRBJ2-1	11	NA	CASSRGIEQFF	TGTGCCAGCAGTCGGGGGATTGAGCAGTTCTTC
NA	TRBV14	TRBJ1-1	14	few	CASSQSRVYTEAFF	TGTGCCAGCAGCCAATCCAGGGTGTACACTGAAGCTTTCTTT
NA	TRBV11-2	TRBJ1-1	13	NA	CASSLARNTEAFF	TGTGCCAGCAGCTTAGCCCGTAACACTGAAGCTTTCTTT
NA	TRBV5-4	TRBJ2-3	18	NA	CASSLALGGGSGSDTQYF	TGTGCCAGCAGCTTGGCTTTGGGGGGTGGCAGCGGATCAGATACGCAGTATTTT
NA	TRBV6-5	TRBJ1-2	15	NA	CASSPKELPGDGYTF	TGTGCCAGCAGCCCCAAAGAACTCCCCGGGGATGGCTACACCTTC
NA	TRBV7-2	TRBJ2-1	15	NA	CASSSRGGSYNEQFF	TGTGCCAGCAGCTCCAGGGGCGGGAGCTACAATGAGCAGTTCTTC
NA	TRBV9	TRBJ1-4	11	NA	CASSRDGKLFF	TGTGCCAGCAGCCGGGATGGAAAACTGTTTTTT
TRBD1	TRBV7-9	TRBJ2-3	16	NA	CASSHRGQGGADTQYF	TGTGCCAGCAGCCACAGAGGACAGGGAGGTGCAGATACGCAGTATTTT
NA	TRBV29-1	TRBJ2-1	14	NA	CSVEERSSYNEQFF	TGCAGCGTTGAGGAGCGGAGCTCCTACAATGAGCAGTTCTTC
TRBD1	TRBV7-9	TRBJ1-5	17	NA	CSSSHSAGGIFNQPQHF	TGTTCCAGCAGCCATTCGGCAGGGGGCATATTCAATCAGCCCCAGCATTTT
TRBD2	TRBV5-1	TRBJ2-7	16	NA	CASSHALAGGSYEQYF	TGCGCCAGCAGTCATGCTCTAGCGGGAGGCTCCTACGAGCAGTACTTC
TRBD2	TRBV27	TRBJ2-7	15	NA	CASSTPGLAVYEQYF	TGTGCCAGCAGTACACCGGGACTAGCGGTCTACGAGCAGTACTTC
TRBD2	TRBV2	TRBJ2-7	14	NA	CASSPRTSEYEQYF	TGTGCCAGCAGTCCCCGGACTAGCGAGTACGAGCAGTACTTC
TRBD1	TRBV6-6	TRBJ2-3	16	NA	CASSYPPGGGLDTQYF	TGTGCCAGCAGCTATCCTCCAGGGGGCGGACTGGATACGCAGTATTTT
TRBD2	TRBV9	TRBJ2-7	15	NA	CASSVTGGGDYEQYF	TGTGCCAGCAGCGTTACGGGGGGGGGCGACTACGAGCAGTACTTC
NA	TRBV4-1	TRBJ1-3	16	NA	CASSHLPTASGNTIYF	TGCGCCAGCAGCCACCTCCCGACAGCCTCTGGAAACACCATATATTTT
NA	TRBV7-9	TRBJ1-1	14	NA	CASSLSTENTEAFF	TGTGCCAGCAGCTTGTCAACAGAGAACACTGAAGCTTTCTTT
TRBD2	TRBV5-1	TRBJ2-1	16	NA	CASSPGLAGEYNEQFF	TGCGCCAGCAGCCCGGGACTAGCGGGGGAGTACAATGAGCAGTTCTTC
TRBD1	TRBV27	TRBJ2-1	14	NA	CASSDREIYNEQFF	TGTGCCAGCTCGGACAGGGAAATCTACAATGAGCAGTTCTTC